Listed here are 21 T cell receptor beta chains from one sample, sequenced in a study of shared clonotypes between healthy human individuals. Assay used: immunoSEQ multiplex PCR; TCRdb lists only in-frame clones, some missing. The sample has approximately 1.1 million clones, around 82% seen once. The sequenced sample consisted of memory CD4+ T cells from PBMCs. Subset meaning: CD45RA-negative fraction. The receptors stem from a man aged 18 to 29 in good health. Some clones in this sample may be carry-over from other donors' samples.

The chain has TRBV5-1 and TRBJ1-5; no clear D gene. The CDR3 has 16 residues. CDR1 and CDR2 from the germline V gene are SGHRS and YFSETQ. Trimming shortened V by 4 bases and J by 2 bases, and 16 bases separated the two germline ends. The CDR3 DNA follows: TGCGCCAGCAGCCCCGGACTCATGGCGGGCAATCAGCCCCAGCATTTT. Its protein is CASSPGLMAGNQPQHF.

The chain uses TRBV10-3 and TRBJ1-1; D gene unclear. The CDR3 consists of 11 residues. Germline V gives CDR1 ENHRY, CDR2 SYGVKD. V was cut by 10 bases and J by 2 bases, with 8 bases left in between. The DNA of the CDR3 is TGTGCCACCCAAGATAACACTGAAGCTTTCTTT. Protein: CATQDNTEAFF.

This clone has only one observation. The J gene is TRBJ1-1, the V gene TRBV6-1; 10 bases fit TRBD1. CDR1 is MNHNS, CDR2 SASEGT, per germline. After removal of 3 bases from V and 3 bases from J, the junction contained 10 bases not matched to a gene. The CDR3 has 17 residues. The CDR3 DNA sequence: TGTGCCAGCAGTGACCGCCTTGGACAGGGGGTGTACACTGAAGCTTTCTTT. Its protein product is CASSDRLGQGVYTEAFF.

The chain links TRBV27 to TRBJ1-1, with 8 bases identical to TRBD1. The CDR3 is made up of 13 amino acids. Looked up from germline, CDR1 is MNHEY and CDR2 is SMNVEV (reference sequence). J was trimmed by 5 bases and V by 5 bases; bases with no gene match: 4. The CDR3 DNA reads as TGTGCCAGCAGTCCCCGGACAGGGACTGAAGCTTTCTTT. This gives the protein CASSPRTGTEAFF.

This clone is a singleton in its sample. For the CDR3, the DNA is TGTGCCAGCAGCTTAGCCCGGGACAGGGTCTTCGAGCAGTACTTC. This encodes CASSLARDRVFEQYF. The chain uses TRBV7-2 and TRBJ2-7; 9 nucleotides agree with TRBD1. Germline lookup yields CDR1 SGHTA and CDR2 FQGNSA. Unmatched junction bases numbered 6, after V lost 0 bases and J lost 6 bases. The CDR3 is 15 amino acids.

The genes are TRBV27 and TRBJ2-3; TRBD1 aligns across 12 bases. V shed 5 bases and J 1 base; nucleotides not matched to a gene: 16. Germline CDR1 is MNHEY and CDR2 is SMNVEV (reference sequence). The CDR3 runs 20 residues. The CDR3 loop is CASSPYPGTGGMFGTDTQYF. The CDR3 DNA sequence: TGTGCCAGCAGTCCTTACCCCGGGACAGGGGGCATGTTCGGCACAGATACGCAGTATTTT.

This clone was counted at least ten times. CDR3: CASSLFGSKTMRNTEAFF. Written as DNA, the CDR3 is TGTGCCAGCAGCTTGTTCGGCAGCAAAACCATGAGGAACACTGAAGCTTTCTTT. The rearrangement links TRBV5-4 to TRBJ1-1; D remains unclear. Germline CDR1 and CDR2: SGHNT and YYREEE (reference sequence). V was cut by 1 base and J by 1 base, with 20 bases left in between. The CDR3 is made up of 18 amino acids.

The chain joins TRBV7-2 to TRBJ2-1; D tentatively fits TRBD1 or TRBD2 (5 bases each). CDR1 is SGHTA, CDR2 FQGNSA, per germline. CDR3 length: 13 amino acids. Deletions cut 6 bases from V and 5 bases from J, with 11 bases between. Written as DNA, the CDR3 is TGTGCCAGCAGGAGGGGCATGGACAATGAGCAGTTCTTC. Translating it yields CASRRGMDNEQFF.

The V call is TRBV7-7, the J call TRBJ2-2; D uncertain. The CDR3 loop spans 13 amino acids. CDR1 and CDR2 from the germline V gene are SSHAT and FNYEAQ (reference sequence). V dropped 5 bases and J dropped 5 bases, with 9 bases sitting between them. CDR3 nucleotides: TGTGCCAGCAGCCCATTTAGGACCGGGGAGCTGTTTTTT. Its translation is CASSPFRTGELFF.

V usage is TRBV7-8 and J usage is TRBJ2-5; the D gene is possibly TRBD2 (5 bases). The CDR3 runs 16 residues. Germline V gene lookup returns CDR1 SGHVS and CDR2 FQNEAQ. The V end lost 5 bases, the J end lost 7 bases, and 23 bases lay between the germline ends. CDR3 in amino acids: CASSRDPGIPGGTQYF. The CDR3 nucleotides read TGTGCCAGCAGCCGTGACCCCGGGATACCCGGCGGGACCCAGTACTTC.

The chain's CDR3 is CASSLTSFNEQFF. For the CDR3, the DNA is TGTGCCAGCAGCTTAACTAGCTTCAATGAGCAGTTCTTC. The V and J genes are TRBV7-2 and TRBJ2-1; TRBD2 might be the D (6 bases). Germline assignment: CDR1 SGHTA and CDR2 FQGNSA. V was trimmed by 2 bases and J by 6 bases, leaving 8 bases between them. This CDR3 has 13 residues. The full variable domain, completed using reference TRBV7-2 and TRBJ2-1, is GAGVSQSPSNKVTEKGKDVELRCDPISGHTALYWYRQSLGQGLEFLIYFQGNSAPDKSGLPSDRFSAERTGGSVSTLTIQRTQQEDSAVYLCASSLTSFNEQFFGPGTRLTVL.

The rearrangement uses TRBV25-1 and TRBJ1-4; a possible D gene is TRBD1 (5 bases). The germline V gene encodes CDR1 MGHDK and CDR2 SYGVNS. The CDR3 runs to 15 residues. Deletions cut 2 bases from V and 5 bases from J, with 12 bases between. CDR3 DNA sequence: TGTGCCAGCAGTGAAACCGGACACAGAAATGAAAAACTGTTTTTT. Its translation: CASSETGHRNEKLFF.

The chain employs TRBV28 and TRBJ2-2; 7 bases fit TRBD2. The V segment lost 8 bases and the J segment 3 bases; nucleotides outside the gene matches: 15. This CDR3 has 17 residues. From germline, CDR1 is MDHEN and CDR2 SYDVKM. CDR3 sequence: CASPIEWEAGDTGELFF. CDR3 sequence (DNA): TGTGCCAGCCCAATTGAGTGGGAGGCGGGGGACACCGGGGAGCTGTTTTTT.

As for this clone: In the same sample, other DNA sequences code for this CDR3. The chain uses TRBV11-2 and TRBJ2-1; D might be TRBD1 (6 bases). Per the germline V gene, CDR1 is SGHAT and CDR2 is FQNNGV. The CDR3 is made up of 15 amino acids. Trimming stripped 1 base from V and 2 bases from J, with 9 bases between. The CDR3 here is CASSLGPGAYNEQFF. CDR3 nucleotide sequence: TGTGCCAGCAGCTTAGGTCCAGGGGCCTACAATGAGCAGTTCTTC.

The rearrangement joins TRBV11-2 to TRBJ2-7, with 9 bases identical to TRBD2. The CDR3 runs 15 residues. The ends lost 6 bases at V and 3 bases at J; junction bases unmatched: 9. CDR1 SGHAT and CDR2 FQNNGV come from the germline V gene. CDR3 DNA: TGTGCCAGCAGTCCGACTAGCGGACTGAACTACGAGCAGTACTTC. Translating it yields CASSPTSGLNYEQYF.

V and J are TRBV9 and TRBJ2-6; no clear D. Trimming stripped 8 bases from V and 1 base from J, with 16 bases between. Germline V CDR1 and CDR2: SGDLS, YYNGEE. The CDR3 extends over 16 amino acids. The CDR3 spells CASKAVEGSGANVLTF. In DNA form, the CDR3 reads TGTGCCAGTAAGGCCGTAGAAGGGTCTGGGGCCAACGTCCTGACTTTC.

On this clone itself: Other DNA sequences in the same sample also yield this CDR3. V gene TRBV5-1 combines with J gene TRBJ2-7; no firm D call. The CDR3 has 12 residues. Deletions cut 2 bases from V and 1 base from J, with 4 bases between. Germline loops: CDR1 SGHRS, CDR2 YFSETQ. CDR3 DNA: TGCGCCAGCAGCTTACCATCCTACGAGCAGTACTTC. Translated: CASSLPSYEQYF.

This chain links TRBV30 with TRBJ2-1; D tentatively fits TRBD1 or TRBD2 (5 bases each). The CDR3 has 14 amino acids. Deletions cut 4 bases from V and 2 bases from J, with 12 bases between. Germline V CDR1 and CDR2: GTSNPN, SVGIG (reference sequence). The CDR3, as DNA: TGTGCCTGGAACCGGGGCTTAGCCTACAATGAGCAGTTCTTC. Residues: CAWNRGLAYNEQFF.

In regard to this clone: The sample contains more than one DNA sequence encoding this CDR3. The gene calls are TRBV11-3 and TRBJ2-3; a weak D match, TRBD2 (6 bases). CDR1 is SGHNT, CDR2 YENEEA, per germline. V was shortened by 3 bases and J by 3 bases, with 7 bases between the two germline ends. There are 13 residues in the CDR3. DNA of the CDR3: TGTGCCAGCAGCTTGAGCGGGACAGATACGCAGTATTTT. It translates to CASSLSGTDTQYF.

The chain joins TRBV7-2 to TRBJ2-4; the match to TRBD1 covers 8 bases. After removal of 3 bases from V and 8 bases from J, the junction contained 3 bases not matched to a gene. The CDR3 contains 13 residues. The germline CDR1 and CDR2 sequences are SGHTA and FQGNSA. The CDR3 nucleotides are TGTGCCAGCAGCTTGGACAGGGAGGACATTCAGTACTTC. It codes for CASSLDREDIQYF.

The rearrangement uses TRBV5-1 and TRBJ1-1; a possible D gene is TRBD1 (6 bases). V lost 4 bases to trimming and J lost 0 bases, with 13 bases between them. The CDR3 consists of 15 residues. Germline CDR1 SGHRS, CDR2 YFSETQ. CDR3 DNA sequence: TGCGCCAGCAGCCCGGCCGGACAGCTGAACACTGAAGCTTTCTTT. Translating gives CASSPAGQLNTEAFF.